This passage covers 30 T cell receptor beta chains from one sample sequenced in a study of cytomegalovirus exposure and HLA in healthy donors. Primers for the PCR totalled 60 Vbeta and 13 Jbeta. This table comes from immunoSEQ multiplex PCR, and its TCRdb copy is limited to in-frame clones, with some not included. The sample yields approximately 130,000 clones, about 80% seen once. Input material: PBMCs. The receptors here all came from a girl aged 2 to 10 in good health and CMV-seronegative.

V is TRBV4-2 and J is TRBJ2-3; 11 bases are a match to TRBD2. After removal of 2 bases from V and 1 base from J, the junction contained 5 bases not matched to a gene. The CDR3 totals 17 residues. CDR1 and CDR2 (germline): LGHNA, YNFKEQ. CDR3 bases: TGTGCCAGCAGCCAACAACTAGCGGGAGATGGCACAGATACGCAGTATTTT. Its protein product is CASSQQLAGDGTDTQYF.

This clone was seen a few times. The rearrangement links TRBV7-2 to TRBJ2-2; D may be TRBD2 (6 bases). Germline V CDR1 and CDR2: SGHTA, FQGNSA. The CDR3 covers 15 residues. Between the trimmed V and J ends, which lost 0 bases and 5 bases, there was a span of 10 bases. The DNA for the CDR3 is TGTGCCAGCAGCTTAGCCCTAGCGAGGACCGGGGAGCTGTTTTTT. This encodes CASSLALARTGELFF.

The chain joins TRBV28 to TRBJ2-3, with a possible D match to TRBD1 (6 bases). CDR1 is MDHEN and CDR2 is SYDVKM in the germline V gene. V dropped 3 bases and J dropped 6 bases, with 16 bases sitting between them. The CDR3 extends over 15 amino acids. CDR3 coding DNA: TGTGCCAGCAGTTTTACAGGGAGCGGAATGGATACGCAGTATTTT. Encoded protein: CASSFTGSGMDTQYF.

The chain couples TRBV6-9 to TRBJ1-5, with a possible D match to TRBD1 (6 bases). V lost 7 bases and J lost 5, with 15 bases in between. Per the germline V gene, CDR1 is MNHGY and CDR2 is SVAAGI. The CDR3 has 14 residues. The CDR3 loop reads CASNSGQGYQPQHF. The CDR3 nucleotides read TGTGCCAGCAACTCGGGGCAGGGGTATCAGCCCCAGCATTTT.

The rearrangement links TRBV4-2 to TRBJ2-5; 11 bases are shared with TRBD2. CDR3 length equals 16 residues. The V gene end was trimmed by 3 bases and the J gene end by 3 bases; junction bases not matched to a gene: 6. Germline V gene sequence: CDR1 LGHNA, CDR2 YNFKEQ. This CDR3 reads CASSQEGLAGKETQYF. In DNA form, the CDR3 reads TGTGCCAGCAGCCAGGAAGGACTAGCGGGCAAAGAGACCCAGTACTTC.

The chain links TRBV6-1 to TRBJ2-1; maybe TRBD1 (6 bases). Trimming stripped 7 bases from V and 9 bases from J, with 22 bases between. Per germline, CDR1 MNHNS and CDR2 SASEGT. This CDR3 is 15 amino acids long. The DNA for the CDR3 is TGTGCCAGCAAACCCACCTGGGGGCGAGACGGTGAGCAGTTCTTC. Protein sequence: CASKPTWGRDGEQFF.

The chain uses TRBV28 and TRBJ2-1; 9 bases agree with TRBD2. CDR1 and CDR2 from the germline V gene are MDHEN and SYDVKM. This CDR3 is built from 16 residues. The V segment lost 5 bases and the J segment 2 bases; nucleotides outside the gene matches: 7. The CDR3 loop reads CASSGRLAEPYNEQFF. The CDR3 DNA follows: TGTGCCAGCAGTGGCCGACTAGCGGAACCCTACAATGAGCAGTTCTTC.

V and J are TRBV7-9 and TRBJ2-1, with D maybe TRBD2 (7 bases). Looked up from germline, CDR1 is SEHNR and CDR2 is FQNEAQ (reference sequence). This CDR3 region has 16 residues. V dropped 3 bases and J dropped 3 bases, with 15 bases sitting between them. This CDR3 reads CASSLGASGYYNEQFF. DNA of the CDR3: TGTGCCAGCAGCTTGGGGGCTAGCGGCTACTACAATGAGCAGTTCTTC.

The chain carries TRBV4-3 and TRBJ2-2; unclear D gene. The V end lost 0 bases, the J end lost 0 bases, and 11 bases lay between the germline ends. In germline, CDR1 is LGHNA, CDR2 YSLEER. The CDR3 totals 17 residues. CDR3 region: CASSQDLVRTNTGELFF. Here the CDR3 DNA reads TGCGCCAGCAGCCAAGATTTGGTGCGAACGAACACCGGGGAGCTGTTTTTT.

The V and J genes are TRBV7-9 and TRBJ2-5; 15 nucleotides align to TRBD2. V lost 4 bases and J lost 5; bases outside the gene matches: 8. The CDR3 length is 17 residues. The V gene's germline CDR1 is SEHNR and CDR2 FQNEAQ (reference sequence). CDR3: CASSSPGLAGGRETQYF. CDR3 DNA: TGTGCCAGCAGCTCCCCGGGACTAGCGGGAGGTAGGGAGACCCAGTACTTC.

This clone is a singleton in its sample. The chain couples TRBV6-1 to TRBJ1-1; D remains unclear. Germline values: CDR1 MNHNS, CDR2 SASEGT. Trimming cost V 5 bases and J 1 base, with 14 bases left between them. The CDR3 contains 15 residues. CDR3 sequence reads: CASSHQDGRNTEAFF. CDR3 in DNA: TGTGCCAGCAGTCATCAGGATGGTAGGAACACTGAAGCTTTCTTT.

The count of this clone is one. V and J are TRBV5-4 and TRBJ1-1; no clear D gene. Trimming took off 0 bases at V and 0 bases at J, with 15 bases between the two ends. This CDR3 comprises 17 residues. Germline-derived CDR1 and CDR2 are SGHNT and YYREEE (reference sequence). CDR3 amino acids: CASSLVMLAGLNTEAFF. CDR3 nucleotides: TGTGCCAGCAGCTTGGTAATGTTGGCAGGATTGAACACTGAAGCTTTCTTT.

The rearrangement uses TRBV29-1 and TRBJ2-7; 10 nucleotides agree with TRBD2. The J segment lost 1 base and the V segment lost 8 bases, leaving 5 bases of the junction unmatched. The CDR3 is 13 amino acids. Germline V CDR1 and CDR2: SQVTM, ANQGSEA. The DNA for the CDR3 is TGCAGCTTCCGGACTAGCGGTTCCTACGAGCAGTACTTC. Translating it yields CSFRTSGSYEQYF.

The chain joins TRBV7-8 to TRBJ2-1; the match to TRBD2 covers 12 bases. From germline, CDR1 is SGHVS and CDR2 FQNEAQ. V gave up 5 bases and J gave up 3 bases; unmatched junction bases: 5. The CDR3 loop spans 16 amino acids. The CDR3 region has the DNA TGTGCCAGCAGCCCCGGACTAGCGGGAAGCTACAATGAGCAGTTCTTC. Translating gives CASSPGLAGSYNEQFF.

The CDR3 spells CASSQVGGTGGANGYTF. In DNA form, the CDR3 reads TGCGCCAGCAGCCAAGTAGGTGGGACAGGGGGCGCAAATGGCTACACCTTC. The J gene is TRBJ1-2, the V gene TRBV4-1; 12 bases are shared with TRBD1. J gave up 6 bases and V 1 base, and 9 bases lay outside the gene matches. The CDR3 covers 17 residues. From germline, CDR1 is MGHRA and CDR2 YSYEKL.

The sample holds one count of this clone. The chain couples TRBV9 to TRBJ2-1; D not certain. Germline CDR1 reads SGDLS; CDR2 reads YYNGEE. The CDR3 has 11 amino acids. The V and J ends lost 0 bases and 10 bases respectively, with 5 bases between them. The CDR3 DNA reads TGTGCCAGCAGCGTAGGTTTAGAGCAGTTCTTC. This translates into CASSVGLEQFF.

The chain is built from TRBV7-3 and TRBJ2-2, with a possible D match to TRBD2 (6 bases). Germline CDR1 is SGHTA and CDR2 is FQGTGA. This CDR3 spans 16 amino acids. V lost 5 bases and J 6 bases, leaving 19 bases between the germline ends. The CDR3 DNA is TGTGCCAGCAGCGCCTCAGGAGGGAGTAACCCCGGGGAGCTGTTTTTT. It codes for CASSASGGSNPGELFF.

The chain is built from TRBV5-1 and TRBJ1-1, with a possible D match to TRBD1 (6 bases). In germline, CDR1 is SGHRS, CDR2 YFSETQ. The CDR3 loop spans 16 amino acids. Trimming removed 0 bases at V and 0 bases at J, with 12 bases between. CDR3 in DNA: TGCGCCAGCAGCTTGGATTTGGACAGCCTGAACACTGAAGCTTTCTTT. Amino acid sequence: CASSLDLDSLNTEAFF.

The chain combines TRBV6-4 with TRBJ2-7; D is unclear. This CDR3 is 13 amino acids long. Germline values: CDR1 MRHNA, CDR2 SNTAGT. The V end lost 7 bases, the J end lost 0 bases, and 10 bases lay between the germline ends. The CDR3 DNA follows: TGTGCCAGCACTAAACCGTTCTCCTACGAGCAGTACTTC. This translates into CASTKPFSYEQYF.

The chain couples TRBV5-8 to TRBJ2-5, with 14 positions matching TRBD2. The CDR3 loop spans 18 amino acids. Germline lookup yields CDR1 SGHTS and CDR2 YDEGEE. Germline trimming cut 5 bases from V and 4 bases from J; bases unmatched to any gene: 13. The DNA for the CDR3 is TGTGCCAGCAGTCCGGGGACTAGCGGGAGCACCGGGGGAGAGACCCAGTACTTC. Its translation: CASSPGTSGSTGGETQYF.

This chain uses TRBV29-1 with TRBJ2-7, with 10 bases lining up with TRBD2. Losses at the gene ends were 7 bases for V and 2 bases for J; bases not matched to a gene: 2. Germline V gives CDR1 SQVTM, CDR2 ANQGSEA. The length of the CDR3 is 12 residues. The DNA of the CDR3 is TGCAGCGCTACTAGCGGGGCCTACGAGCAGTACTTC. This sequence encodes CSATSGAYEQYF.

The chain couples TRBV11-2 to TRBJ2-6; TRBD1 aligns across 7 bases. V dropped 6 bases and J dropped 2; count of bases not matched to a gene: 4. The CDR3 spans 15 residues. Germline-derived CDR1 and CDR2 are SGHAT and FQNNGV. CDR3 DNA sequence: TGTGCCAGCAGGCACAGGGGAGCTGGGGCCAACGTCCTGACTTTC. It is translated as CASRHRGAGANVLTF.

J is TRBJ1-5 and V is TRBV18; 8 bases align to TRBD1. The length of the CDR3 is 14 residues. The germline gives CDR1 KGHSH, CDR2 LQKENI. V lost 3 bases and J lost 4; bases outside the gene matches: 2. CDR3: CASSPDRENQPQHF. CDR3 in DNA: TGTGCCAGCTCACCGGACAGGGAGAATCAGCCCCAGCATTTT.

The V and J genes are TRBV19 and TRBJ2-1, with TRBD2 identical over 7 bases. Germline CDR1 reads LNHDA; CDR2 reads SQIVND (reference sequence). CDR3 length equals 13 residues. V lost 3 bases to trimming and J lost 14 bases; unmatched junction nucleotides: 10. The CDR3 reads CASSIAGAGAEFF. The CDR3 coding sequence is TGTGCCAGTAGTATTGCCGGGGCGGGAGCTGAGTTCTTC.

The chain uses TRBV6-6 and TRBJ2-1, with D tentatively TRBD2 (5 bases). Trimming shortened V by 5 bases and J by 4 bases, and 15 bases separated the two germline ends. This CDR3 region has 15 residues. In germline, CDR1 is MNHNY, CDR2 SVGAGI (reference sequence). The chain's CDR3 is CASSLDSRGYNEQFF. The CDR3 DNA reads as TGTGCCAGCAGTCTGGACTCCCGTGGGTACAATGAGCAGTTCTTC.

This clone was recorded a few times. This chain links TRBV29-1 with TRBJ1-1, with a possible D match to TRBD1 (5 bases). The CDR3 runs 13 residues. Trimming pared 2 bases from V and 11 bases from J, leaving 18 bases between. The germline V gene encodes CDR1 SQVTM and CDR2 ANQGSEA. As DNA, the CDR3 is TGCAGCGTTGAAACGGCCAGGGCCCTTCCCGCTTTCTTT. Its translation: CSVETARALPAFF.

This clone was picked up a small number of times. The chain links TRBV25-1 to TRBJ2-7, with 15 bases identical to TRBD2. There are 17 residues in the CDR3. The germline V gene has CDR1 MGHDK and CDR2 SYGVNS. Germline trimming cut 4 bases from V and 2 bases from J; bases unmatched to any gene: 6. CDR3 coding DNA: TGTGCCAGCAGTGGCGGGACTAGCGGGAGGCCAGCCTACGAGCAGTACTTC. This codes for CASSGGTSGRPAYEQYF.

The chain couples TRBV19 to TRBJ1-5; D is ambiguous. The V end was cut by 6 bases, the J end by 5 bases, with 14 bases between. Germline V gene lookup returns CDR1 LNHDA and CDR2 SQIVND (reference sequence). This CDR3 comprises 14 residues. The CDR3 loop reads CASRKKPGYQPQHF. DNA for the CDR3: TGTGCCAGTAGAAAGAAGCCGGGTTATCAGCCCCAGCATTTT.

This chain uses TRBV4-1 with TRBJ1-5; TRBD1 agrees at 9 bases. J was trimmed by 6 bases and V by 4 bases; bases with no gene match: 7. Germline CDR1 and CDR2: MGHRA and YSYEKL. The CDR3 is made up of 15 amino acids. CDR3: CASSPQGAPGQPQHF. CDR3 nucleotide sequence: TGCGCCAGCAGCCCACAGGGGGCGCCCGGTCAGCCCCAGCATTTT.

The chain carries TRBV27 and TRBJ1-2; D may be TRBD1 (5 bases). CDR3 length: 14 amino acids. Deletions cut 0 bases from V and 3 bases from J, with 8 bases between. Germline values: CDR1 MNHEY, CDR2 SMNVEV (reference sequence). The CDR3 DNA reads as TGTGCCAGCAGTTTATCGTGGGGCGACTATGGCTACACCTTC. Its protein is CASSLSWGDYGYTF.